This T cell receptor beta chain was observed in a study of blood T cells in healthy people across ages (dated by TCRdb to between 2015 and 2016). Background for the entire study: In model experiments, template switching captured about one uniquely barcoded TCR beta cDNA molecule for every two T cells. Using deep sequencing normalized with unique cDNA molecular identifiers, the study measured how TCR beta repertoire diversity changes with age. Donors were grouped into four age groups: young (average roughly 16 years), middle-aged (over 35), aged (roughly 62) and long-lived (over 80). To avoid experimental bias, donors of different ages were distributed randomly across sequencing lanes. For two donors (one aged 18 to 30 and one aged 80 or older), the study analyzed two additional independent replicas of 1 million unique cDNA reads from the same blood draw. Study-wide conclusions, independent of this receptor: Estimates of total diversity based on one million sequenced T cells were regarded as lower bounds and as underestimates. The long-lived group showed more naive CD4+ T cells, fewer expanded clones and increased TCR diversity than the aged group, suggesting age selection. Conclusive comparison of naive and antigen-experienced compartments was prevented by the profiling of bulk unsorted PBMCs. Because donor CMV infection status was unknown, age-related changes in expanded clonotypes were potentially confounded. Observed TCR beta diversity correlated strongly with the percentage of naive T cells measured by flow cytometry. As age increased, observed TCR beta diversity per million T cells dropped in a roughly linear way, and a significant reduction was already evident by age about 40.

Notes on this clonotype: No antigen is known for it. Base qualities are missing; no much larger clone stands one base away.

The CDR3 runs 14 amino acids, cysteine and phenylalanine included. Of all the DNA, just the CDR3 is kept, 42 bases in frame from base 1. Sequences GTSNPN (CDR1) and SVGIG (CDR2) are obtained from the germline V gene (reference sequence). V lost 4 bases and J lost 4 bases; the stretch between them is 14 bases long. Systemically healthy Caucasian individuals from Russia, 39 in total and aged roughly 6 to 100 years, were included as donors. Ten milliliters of peripheral blood were drawn from each donor into EDTA-treated Vacutainer tubes. Ficoll-Paque density-gradient centrifugation was used to isolate PBMCs, with at least 6.5 million per sample. Total RNA was extracted from PBMCs with Trizol reagent, with at least 6 micrograms obtained per sample. Naive CD45RAhigh/CD27high T cell percentages were measured by flow cytometry on a PBMC aliquot from every donor. Library creation used 5' RACE. These reads were obtained on an Illumina HiSeq 2500. A second roughly 6 to 11 cycle PCR used a sample-barcoded 5' primer and a J-beta primer mix. Each TCR beta cDNA molecule received a unique molecular identifier from a template-switch 5' adaptor carrying 12 random nucleotides. Each sample yielded at least 3 million CDR3-containing paired-end reads. First-strand cDNA was synthesized from all RNA with the Mint cDNA synthesis kit, primed by a TRBC-specific oligonucleotide. All cDNA was treated with uracil-DNA glycosylase and then went through a first 18-cycle PCR with the universal primers M1SS and BC2_uni_R. Per the authors' processing: Each sample was normalized by randomly selecting 1 million high-quality reads, each carrying a distinct molecular identifier. Reads with shared molecular identifiers were discarded instead of being binned into consensus sequences. CDR3 identification, clonotype clustering and error correction used MiTCR with a Q25 quality threshold and the strictest error-elimination algorithm. A nonparametric unseen species model with Euler transformation was used to estimate lower-bound total TCR beta diversity. The raw public reads went through TCRdb reprocessing: fastp at Q25, MiXCR clone calling, in-frame beta chains kept. Each CDR3 protein appears once, grouped with its most common genes and DNA. What appears here as the V and J calls and clone size reflects TCRdb's work, not the paper's. For this sample there are some 1.4 million distinct CDR3 sequences; approximately 42% appear just once. 7.9% of the sample is in the top ten clones.

The sequenced sample consisted of blood. The source is a woman under 30 in good health. The chain was built from TRBV30 and TRBJ1-3, with no confidently assigned D gene. The CDR3 in this case is CAWTVHSSGNTIYF. The DNA sequence is TGTGCCTGGACCGTCCACTCTTCCGGAAACACCATATATTTT.